This T cell receptor beta chain was sequenced in a study of blood T cells in healthy people across ages. This CDR3 has 15 residues. The germline V gene encodes CDR1 SGHKS and CDR2 YYEKEE (reference sequence). Trimming shortened V by 0 bases and J by 0 bases, and 7 bases separated the two germline ends. Study findings and constraints: The study found more naive CD4+ cells and higher diversity in long-lived than aged donors. Across the age range, TCR beta diversity per million T cells fell in a roughly linear way. Calculation of diversity from one million T cells yielded estimates considered to be underestimates.

Isolation yielded PBMCs, at least 6.5 million per sample, in every case. This clonotype was observed a single time. Its antigen is currently unknown. Combining a sample-barcoded 5' primer with a J-beta primer mix, a second PCR ran for roughly 6 to 12 cycles. TCRdb reanalysed the 5' RACE reads using MiXCR and keeps one entry per CDR3 protein. The sample contains 1 million or so distinct CDR3 sequences, around 45% of which appear only once. Sequenced material: blood. This chain links TRBV5-5 with TRBJ2-4; D tentatively reads TRBD1 or TRBD2 (5 bases each). This receptor was identified in a woman aged 60 to 75 in good health. The CDR3 is CASSLVGTAKNIQYF. The CDR3 region has the DNA TGTGCCAGCAGCTTGGTAGGGACAGCCAAAAACATTCAGTACTTC.